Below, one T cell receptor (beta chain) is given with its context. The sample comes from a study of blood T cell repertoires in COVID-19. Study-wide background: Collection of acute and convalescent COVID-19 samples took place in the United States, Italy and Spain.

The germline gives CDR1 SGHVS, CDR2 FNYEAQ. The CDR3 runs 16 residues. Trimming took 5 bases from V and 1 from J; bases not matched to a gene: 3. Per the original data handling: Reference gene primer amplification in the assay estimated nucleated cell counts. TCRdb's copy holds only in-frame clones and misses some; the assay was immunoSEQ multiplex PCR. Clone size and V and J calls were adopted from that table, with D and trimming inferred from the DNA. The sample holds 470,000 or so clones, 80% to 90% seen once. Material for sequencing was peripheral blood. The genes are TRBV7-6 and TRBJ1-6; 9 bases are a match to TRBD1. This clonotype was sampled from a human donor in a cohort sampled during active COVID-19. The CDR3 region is CASSPGQGSYNSPLHF. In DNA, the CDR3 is TGTGCCAGCAGCCCGGGACAGGGTTCCTATAATTCACCCCTCCACTTT.